These 17 T cell receptor beta chains share one sample of origin, sequenced in a study of T cells after yellow fever vaccination. TCRdb re-analysed the 5' RACE reads in MiXCR, keeping a single row per CDR3 protein. This sample has hundreds of thousands of distinct CDR3 sequences, with 9% to 15% found just once. The sample here was PBMCs, taken on the day of the yellow fever booster vaccination. The receptors were sampled from a man aged 30-40 years who received the YFV17D yellow fever vaccine.

This clonotype was seen a few times. This chain connects TRBV4-3 to TRBJ2-1, with TRBD2 matching 14 bases. This CDR3 is built from 17 residues. Germline-derived CDR1 and CDR2 are LGHNA and YSLEER. V was clipped by 0 bases and J by 5 bases; unmatched bases: 3. DNA of the CDR3: TGCGCCAGCAGCCAAGATCGGACTAGCGGGAGGAACAATGAGCAGTTCTTC. The encoded protein is CASSQDRTSGRNNEQFF.

This clonotype was counted a few times. The chain couples TRBV12-3 or TRBV12-4 to TRBJ1-5; D unresolved. The V gene lost 7 bases and the J gene lost 7 bases, with 11 bases spanning the gap. This CDR3 region has 12 residues. The CDR3 region has the DNA TGTGCCAGCACCCTGGGGTCACAGCCCCAGCATTTT. It is translated as CASTLGSQPQHF.

The chain couples TRBV5-1 to TRBJ2-2; D gene unclear. This CDR3 has 15 residues. V lost 7 bases and J lost 4, with 17 bases in between. Germline V CDR1 and CDR2: SGHRS, YFSETQ. The CDR3 loop is CASSLQLLSTGELFF. CDR3 nucleotides: TGCGCCAGCTCCCTTCAACTCCTTAGCACCGGGGAGCTGTTTTTT.

This clonotype was detected a few times. V gene TRBV5-1 combines with J gene TRBJ2-7; D gene unclear. Trimming pared 4 bases from V and 2 bases from J, leaving 16 bases between. Germline V lookup: CDR1 SGHRS, CDR2 YFSETQ. This CDR3 region has 15 residues. CDR3 nucleotides: TGCGCCAGCAGCGCTACCTGGACCGAAGCCTACGAGCAGTACTTC. This encodes CASSATWTEAYEQYF. Full variable domain (missing parts from reference TRBV5-1 and TRBJ2-7): KAGVTQTPRYLIKTRGQQVTLSCSPISGHRSVSWYQQTPGQGLQFLFEYFSETQRNKGNFPGRFSGRQFSNSRSEMNVSTLELGDSALYLCASSATWTEAYEQYFGPGTRLTVT.

This clonotype turned up a few times. The V call is TRBV4-3, the J call TRBJ2-5, with 8 bases aligning to TRBD1. Per germline, CDR1 LGHNA and CDR2 YSLEER. The CDR3 runs to 15 residues. Unmatched junction bases numbered 4, after V lost 3 bases and J lost 1 base. The CDR3 sequence is CASSQRQGSQETQYF. The DNA of the CDR3 is TGCGCCAGCAGCCAGAGACAGGGGTCCCAAGAGACCCAGTACTTC.

The rearrangement uses TRBV7-2 and TRBJ1-1; TRBD1 might be the D (6 bases). The V gene lost 3 bases and the J gene lost 11 bases, with 22 bases spanning the gap. The CDR3 consists of 15 residues. The V gene's germline CDR1 is SGHTA and CDR2 FQGNSA. The CDR3 is CASSLGGAGYEEAFF. The CDR3 DNA is TGTGCCAGCAGCTTGGGGGGGGCCGGCTATGAAGAGGCTTTCTTT. The variable domain in full, with the rest retrieved from reference TRBV7-2 and TRBJ1-1, is GAGVSQSPSNKVTEKGKDVELRCDPISGHTALYWYRQSLGQGLEFLIYFQGNSAPDKSGLPSDRFSAERTGGSVSTLTIQRTQQEDSAVYLCASSLGGAGYEEAFFGQGTRLTVV.

The V gene is TRBV7-6, the J gene TRBJ2-1, with D possibly being TRBD2 (6 bases). Germline V gives CDR1 SGHVS, CDR2 FNYEAQ. CDR3 length: 15 amino acids. Trimming took off 6 bases at V and 3 bases at J, with 15 bases between the two ends. CDR3 protein: CASRGSVADYNEQFF. The CDR3 coding sequence is TGTGCCAGCAGGGGATCGGTAGCGGACTACAATGAGCAGTTCTTC.

The rearrangement uses TRBV5-1 and TRBJ2-3; a weak D match, TRBD2 (6 bases). Trimming removed 2 bases at V and 4 bases at J, with 17 bases between. In germline, CDR1 is SGHRS, CDR2 YFSETQ. The CDR3 is 16 residues long. This CDR3 reads CASSLGTSPRADTQYF. CDR3 sequence (DNA): TGCGCCAGCAGCTTAGGCACTAGCCCCCGCGCAGATACGCAGTATTTT.

This clonotype came up a few times. V and J are TRBV25-1 and TRBJ2-5; D unclear. The CDR3 has 11 residues. CDR1 and CDR2 from the germline V gene are MGHDK and SYGVNS. V was trimmed by 3 bases and J by 7 bases, leaving 6 bases between them. CDR3 protein: CASSDPGTQYF. The CDR3 DNA sequence: TGTGCCAGCAGTGACCCAGGGACCCAGTACTTC.

This clonotype turned up a few times. V usage is TRBV19 and J usage is TRBJ2-7; 9 bases align to TRBD1. Germline CDR1 is LNHDA and CDR2 is SQIVND (reference sequence). This CDR3 spans 14 amino acids. With V trimmed by 3 bases and J by 2 bases, 2 bases remained unmatched. Here the CDR3 reads CASSIRTGAYEQYF. The CDR3 DNA is TGTGCCAGTAGTATTCGGACAGGGGCCTACGAGCAGTACTTC.

The chain links TRBV20-1 to TRBJ2-1; maybe TRBD2 (5 bases). The germline gives CDR1 DFQATT, CDR2 SNEGSKA (reference sequence). This CDR3 contains 15 residues. Trimming removed 4 bases at V and 0 bases at J, with 13 bases between. For the CDR3, the DNA is TGCAGTGCTACCCCCCTAGCTGCCTCCTACAATGAGCAGTTCTTC. Amino acids: CSATPLAASYNEQFF.

Many counts were recorded for this clonotype. V is TRBV20-1 and J is TRBJ1-2; possibly TRBD1 for D (5 bases). The germline V gene encodes CDR1 DFQATT and CDR2 SNEGSKA (reference sequence). The CDR3 loop spans 11 amino acids. The CDR3 loop is CSETVGDGYTF. CDR3 sequence (DNA): TGCAGCGAGACGGTGGGGGATGGCTACACCTTC.

This chain connects TRBV20-1 to TRBJ1-2, with D maybe TRBD1 (5 bases). V dropped 5 bases and J dropped 1 base, with 11 bases sitting between them. The germline V gene has CDR1 DFQATT and CDR2 SNEGSKA (reference sequence). This CDR3 spans 13 amino acids. CDR3 DNA: TGCAGTGCTTTCCGGACACTTAACTATGGCTACACCTTC. Translated, it gives CSAFRTLNYGYTF.

There are many counts of this clonotype. CDR3 sequence reads: CASKGSSYNEQFF. In DNA form, the CDR3 reads TGTGCCAGCAAAGGGAGCTCCTACAATGAGCAGTTCTTC. The chain combines TRBV2 with TRBJ2-1; perhaps TRBD2 as D (5 bases). Trimming took off 7 bases at V and 0 bases at J, with 7 bases between the two ends. This CDR3 is built from 13 residues. Looked up from germline, CDR1 is SNHLY and CDR2 is FYNNEI. Complete variable domain (other parts from reference TRBV2 and TRBJ2-1): EPEVTQTPSHQVTQMGQEVILRCVPISNHLYFYWYRQILGQKVEFLVSFYNNEISEKSEIFDDQFSVERPDGSNFTLKIRSTKLEDSAMYFCASKGSSYNEQFFGPGTRLTVL.

The rearrangement joins TRBV7-2 to TRBJ2-7; D is unclear. The CDR3 consists of 13 residues. The germline V and J ends were trimmed by 1 base and 2 bases, with 6 bases remaining between them. From germline, CDR1 is SGHTA and CDR2 FQGNSA. CDR3 nucleotide sequence: TGTGCCAGCAGCTTAGTTTCGGCCTACGAGCAGTACTTC. This sequence encodes CASSLVSAYEQYF.

The V gene is TRBV11-2, the J gene TRBJ1-2, with 8 positions matching TRBD1. Germline CDR1 reads SGHAT; CDR2 reads FQNNGV. V lost 1 base, J lost 6 bases, and 10 bases stayed unmatched. The CDR3 is made up of 16 amino acids. This CDR3 reads CASSLVLDRVKDGYTF. CDR3 nucleotides: TGTGCCAGCAGCTTAGTATTGGACAGGGTGAAGGATGGCTACACCTTC.

This clonotype was seen ten or more times. The chain links TRBV10-3 to TRBJ2-2; D unresolved. From germline, CDR1 is ENHRY and CDR2 SYGVKD. The V end was cut by 11 bases, the J end by 0 bases, with 10 bases between. The CDR3 sequence is 13 residues long. CDR3 protein: CAAGRTNTGELFF. In nucleotides, the CDR3 is TGTGCCGCAGGACGGACGAACACCGGGGAGCTGTTTTTT.